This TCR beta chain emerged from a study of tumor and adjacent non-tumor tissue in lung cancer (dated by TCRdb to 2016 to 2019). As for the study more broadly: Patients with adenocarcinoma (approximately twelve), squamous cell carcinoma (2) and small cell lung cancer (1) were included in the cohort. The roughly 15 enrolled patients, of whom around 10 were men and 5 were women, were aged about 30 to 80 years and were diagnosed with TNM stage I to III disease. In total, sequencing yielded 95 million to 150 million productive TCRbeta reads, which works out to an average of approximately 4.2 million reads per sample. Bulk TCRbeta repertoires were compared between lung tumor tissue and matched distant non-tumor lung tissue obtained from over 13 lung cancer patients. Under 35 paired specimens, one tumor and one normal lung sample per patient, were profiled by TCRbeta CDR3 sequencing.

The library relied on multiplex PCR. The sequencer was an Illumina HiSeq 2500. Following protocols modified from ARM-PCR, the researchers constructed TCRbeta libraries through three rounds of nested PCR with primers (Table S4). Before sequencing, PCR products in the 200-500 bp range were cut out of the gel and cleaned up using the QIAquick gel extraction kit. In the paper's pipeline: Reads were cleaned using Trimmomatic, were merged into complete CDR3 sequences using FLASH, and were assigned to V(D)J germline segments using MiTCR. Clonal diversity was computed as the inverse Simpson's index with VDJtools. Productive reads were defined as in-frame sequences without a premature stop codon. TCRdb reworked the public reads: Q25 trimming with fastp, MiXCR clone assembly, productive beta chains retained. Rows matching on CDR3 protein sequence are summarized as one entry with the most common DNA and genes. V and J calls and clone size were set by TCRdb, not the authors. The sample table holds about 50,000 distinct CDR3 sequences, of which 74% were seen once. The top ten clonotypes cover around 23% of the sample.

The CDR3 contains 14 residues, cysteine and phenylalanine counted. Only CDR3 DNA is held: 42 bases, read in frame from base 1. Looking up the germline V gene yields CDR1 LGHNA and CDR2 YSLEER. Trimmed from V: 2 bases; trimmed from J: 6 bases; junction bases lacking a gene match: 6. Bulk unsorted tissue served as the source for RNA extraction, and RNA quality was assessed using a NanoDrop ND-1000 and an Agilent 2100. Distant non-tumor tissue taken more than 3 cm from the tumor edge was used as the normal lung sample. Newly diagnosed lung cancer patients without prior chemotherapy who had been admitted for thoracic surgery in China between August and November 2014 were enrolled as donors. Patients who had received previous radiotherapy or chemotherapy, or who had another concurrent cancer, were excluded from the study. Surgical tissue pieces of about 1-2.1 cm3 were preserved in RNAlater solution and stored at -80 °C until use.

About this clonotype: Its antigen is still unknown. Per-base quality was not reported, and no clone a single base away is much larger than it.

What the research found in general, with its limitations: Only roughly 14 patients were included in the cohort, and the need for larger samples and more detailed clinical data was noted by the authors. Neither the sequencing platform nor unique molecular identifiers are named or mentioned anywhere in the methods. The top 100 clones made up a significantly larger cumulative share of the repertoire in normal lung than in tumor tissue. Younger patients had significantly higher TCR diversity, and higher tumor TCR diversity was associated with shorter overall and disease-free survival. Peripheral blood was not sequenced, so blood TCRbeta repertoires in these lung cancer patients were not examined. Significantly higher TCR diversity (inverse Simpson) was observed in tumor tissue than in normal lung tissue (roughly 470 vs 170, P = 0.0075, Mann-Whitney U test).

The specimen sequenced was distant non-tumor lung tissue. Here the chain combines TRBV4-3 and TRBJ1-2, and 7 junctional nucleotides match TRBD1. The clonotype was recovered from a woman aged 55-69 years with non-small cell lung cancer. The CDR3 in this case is CASSQLRQGDGYTF. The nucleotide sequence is TGCGCCAGCAGCCAATTAAGACAGGGAGATGGCTACACCTTC.